This paragraph covers one TCR beta chain sequence. The record originates from a study of blood T cell repertoires in COVID-19. Sequencing used immunoSEQ multiplex PCR; TCRdb keeps in-frame clones, though not all of them. The sample yields about 120,000 clones, about 91% seen once. The CDR3 runs to 21 residues. In germline, CDR1 is MNHEY, CDR2 SMNVEV (reference sequence). V lost 7 bases to trimming and J lost 12 bases; unmatched junction nucleotides: 35. Sequenced input: peripheral blood. This clonotype was sampled from a woman in her forties or fifties with active or convalescent COVID-19. The V gene is TRBV27, the J gene TRBJ2-1; 8 nucleotides align to TRBD1. CDR3 sequence reads: CASTRTRQGSLQSPLNQGQFF. The CDR3 DNA is TGTGCCAGCACCAGAACCCGACAGGGGTCTTTACAATCTCCTCTCAATCAGGGGCAGTTCTTC.